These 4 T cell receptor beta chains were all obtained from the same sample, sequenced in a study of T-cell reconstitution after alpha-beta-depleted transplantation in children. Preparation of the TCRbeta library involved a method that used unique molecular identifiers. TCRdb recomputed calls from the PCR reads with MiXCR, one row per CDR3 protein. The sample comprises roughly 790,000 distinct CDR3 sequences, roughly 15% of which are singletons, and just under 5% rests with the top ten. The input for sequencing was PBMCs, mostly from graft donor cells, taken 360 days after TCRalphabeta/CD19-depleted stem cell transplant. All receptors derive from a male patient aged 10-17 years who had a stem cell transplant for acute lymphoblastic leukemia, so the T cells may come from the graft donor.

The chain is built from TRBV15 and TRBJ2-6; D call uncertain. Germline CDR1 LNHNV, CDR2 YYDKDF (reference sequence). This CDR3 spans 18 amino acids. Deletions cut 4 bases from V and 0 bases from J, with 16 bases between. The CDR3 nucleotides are TGTGCCACCAGCAAAGGACGCACCTTAAGCTCTGGGGCCAACGTCCTGACTTTC. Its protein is CATSKGRTLSSGANVLTF.

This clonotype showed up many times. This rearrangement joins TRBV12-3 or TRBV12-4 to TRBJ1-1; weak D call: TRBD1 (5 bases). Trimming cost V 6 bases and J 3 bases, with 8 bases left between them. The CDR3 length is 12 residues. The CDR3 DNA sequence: TGTGCCAGCAGCCAGGGTCACACTGAAGCTTTCTTT. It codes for CASSQGHTEAFF.

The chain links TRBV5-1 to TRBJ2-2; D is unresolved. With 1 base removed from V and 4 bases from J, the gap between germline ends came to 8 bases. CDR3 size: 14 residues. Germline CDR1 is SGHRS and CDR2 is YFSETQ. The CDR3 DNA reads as TGCGCCAGCAGCTTGTTCGCCGGCACCGGGGAGCTGTTTTTT. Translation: CASSLFAGTGELFF.

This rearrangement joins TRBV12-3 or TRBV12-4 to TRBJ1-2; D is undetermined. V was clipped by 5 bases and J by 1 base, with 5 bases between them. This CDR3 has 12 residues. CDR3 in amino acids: CASSRINYGYTF. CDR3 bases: TGTGCCAGCAGTAGGATTAACTATGGCTACACCTTC.